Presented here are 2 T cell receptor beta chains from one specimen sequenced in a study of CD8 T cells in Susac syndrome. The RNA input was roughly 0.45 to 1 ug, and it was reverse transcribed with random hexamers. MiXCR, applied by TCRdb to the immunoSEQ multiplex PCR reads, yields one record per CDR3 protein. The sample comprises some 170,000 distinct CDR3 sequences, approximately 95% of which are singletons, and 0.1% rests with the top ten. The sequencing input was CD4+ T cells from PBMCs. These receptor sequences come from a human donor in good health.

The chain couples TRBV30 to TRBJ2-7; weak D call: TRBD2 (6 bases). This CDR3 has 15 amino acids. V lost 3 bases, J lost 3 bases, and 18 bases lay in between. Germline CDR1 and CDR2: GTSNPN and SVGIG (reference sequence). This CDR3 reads CAWRSGPPNRYEQYF. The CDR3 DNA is TGTGCCTGGAGAAGCGGGCCCCCAAATCGCTACGAGCAGTACTTC.

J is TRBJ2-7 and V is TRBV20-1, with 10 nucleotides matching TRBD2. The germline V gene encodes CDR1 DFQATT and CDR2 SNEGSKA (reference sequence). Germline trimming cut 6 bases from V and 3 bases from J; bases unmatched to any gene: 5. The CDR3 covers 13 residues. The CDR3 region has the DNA TGCAGTGCGAGCGGGAGGGGTCTCTACGAGCAGTACTTC. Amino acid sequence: CSASGRGLYEQYF.